This TCR beta chain was profiled in a study of T cell responses to AZD1222 COVID-19 vaccine. On the study more broadly: Pooling of second doses given at about 4 or about 12 weeks was done.

As concerns this clone: Its cognate antigen is unknown.

Clones were sequenced by immunoSEQ multiplex PCR, and TCRdb holds only the in-frame ones, with some missing. The table includes about 140,000 clones, 89% detected once. Whole-study findings and limits: Donors, mostly white British, included more females; clonal diversity was possibly underestimated. At baseline, seropositivity was found in only a handful of AZD1222 recipients. Epitopes outside B.1.351 and B.1.1.7 mutated regions reportedly drew nearly half of spike TCRs.

There are 15 residues in the CDR3. Germline V CDR1 and CDR2: LGHDT, YNNKEL (reference sequence). Germline trimming cut 3 bases from V and 5 bases from J; bases unmatched to any gene: 10. The source material was peripheral blood, sampled on day 0 of AZD1222 vaccination. V is TRBV3-1 (or the pseudogene TRBV3-2) and J is TRBJ2-7; 7 nucleotides match TRBD1. This TCR was sampled from an adult in good health. CDR3 loop: CASSHLRQGLHEQYF. The CDR3, as DNA: TGTGCCAGCAGCCATCTGAGACAGGGCCTTCACGAGCAGTACTTC.